This TCR beta chain was identified during a study of tumour-infiltrating T cells in Burkitt lymphoma. Study at large: Patients covered every epidemiological subtype of Burkitt lymphoma. Repertoire clonality predicted overall and progression-free survival.

This clone was observed a few times. The antigen remains undetermined. Study-level points and caveats: Many Burkitt lymphoma patients shared several public clonotypes.

The CDR3 loop spans 15 amino acids. From germline, CDR1 is MNHEY and CDR2 SVGAGI. The V and J ends lost 0 bases and 4 bases respectively, with 12 bases between them. This table comes from immunoSEQ multiplex PCR, and its TCRdb copy is limited to in-frame clones, with some not included. The sample lists tens of thousands of clones; about a third were seen once. The receptor's source is a human donor with Burkitt lymphoma. Sample: tumor tissue. The V and J genes are TRBV6-5 and TRBJ1-1; TRBD1 might be the D (5 bases). This CDR3 is CASSYSNRGTTEAFF. Written as DNA, the CDR3 is TGTGCCAGCAGTTACTCGAACCGGGGGACCACTGAAGCTTTCTTT.